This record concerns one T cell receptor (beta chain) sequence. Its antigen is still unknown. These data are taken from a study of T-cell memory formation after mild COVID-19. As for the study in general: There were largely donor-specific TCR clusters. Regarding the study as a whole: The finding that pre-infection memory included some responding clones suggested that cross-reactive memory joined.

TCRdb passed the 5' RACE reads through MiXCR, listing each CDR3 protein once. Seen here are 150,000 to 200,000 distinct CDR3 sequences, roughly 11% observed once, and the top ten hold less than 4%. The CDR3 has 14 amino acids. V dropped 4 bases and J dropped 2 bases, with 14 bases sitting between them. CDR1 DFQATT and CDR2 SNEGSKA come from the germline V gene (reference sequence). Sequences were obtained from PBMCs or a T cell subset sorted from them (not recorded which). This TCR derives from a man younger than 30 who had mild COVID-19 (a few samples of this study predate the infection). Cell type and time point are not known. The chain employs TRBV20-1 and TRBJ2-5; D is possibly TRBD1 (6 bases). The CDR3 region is CSAIGTLNQETQYF. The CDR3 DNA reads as TGCAGTGCTATCGGGACACTCAATCAAGAGACCCAGTACTTC.